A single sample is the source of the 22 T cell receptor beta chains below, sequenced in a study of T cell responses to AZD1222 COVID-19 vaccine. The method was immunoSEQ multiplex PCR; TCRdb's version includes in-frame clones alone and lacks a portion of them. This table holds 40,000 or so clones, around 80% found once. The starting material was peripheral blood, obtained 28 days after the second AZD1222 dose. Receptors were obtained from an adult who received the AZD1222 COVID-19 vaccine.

The CDR3, as DNA: TGTGCCAGCAGCCAAGATCTGTACGGGGAGCAGTTCTTC. Translated: CASSQDLYGEQFF. The J gene is TRBJ2-1, the V gene TRBV14; D unresolved. Trimming pared 0 bases from V and 10 bases from J, leaving 10 bases between. This CDR3 is built from 13 residues. Germline V lookup: CDR1 SGHDN, CDR2 FVKESK.

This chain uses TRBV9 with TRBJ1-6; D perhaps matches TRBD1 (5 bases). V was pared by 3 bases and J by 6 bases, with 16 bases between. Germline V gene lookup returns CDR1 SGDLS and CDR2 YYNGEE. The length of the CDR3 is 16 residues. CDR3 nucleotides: TGTGCCAGCAGCGCGCCGAGTGGGGGGGTTAATTCACCCCTCCACTTT. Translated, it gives CASSAPSGGVNSPLHF.

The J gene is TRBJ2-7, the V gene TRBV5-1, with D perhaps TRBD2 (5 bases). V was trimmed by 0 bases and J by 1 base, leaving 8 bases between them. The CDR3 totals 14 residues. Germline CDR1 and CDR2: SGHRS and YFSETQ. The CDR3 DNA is TGCGCCAGCAGCTTGGCCCGAGGGTCCTACGAGCAGTACTTC. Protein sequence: CASSLARGSYEQYF.

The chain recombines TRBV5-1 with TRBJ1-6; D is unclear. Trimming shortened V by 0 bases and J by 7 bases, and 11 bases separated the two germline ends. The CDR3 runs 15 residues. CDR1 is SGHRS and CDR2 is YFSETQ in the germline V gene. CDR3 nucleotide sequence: TGCGCCAGCAGCTTGGTGGAGGGTGGGAATTCACCCCTCCACTTT. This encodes CASSLVEGGNSPLHF. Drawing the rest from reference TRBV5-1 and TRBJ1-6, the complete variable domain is KAGVTQTPRYLIKTRGQQVTLSCSPISGHRSVSWYQQTPGQGLQFLFEYFSETQRNKGNFPGRFSGRQFSNSRSEMNVSTLELGDSALYLCASSLVEGGNSPLHFGNGTRLTVT.

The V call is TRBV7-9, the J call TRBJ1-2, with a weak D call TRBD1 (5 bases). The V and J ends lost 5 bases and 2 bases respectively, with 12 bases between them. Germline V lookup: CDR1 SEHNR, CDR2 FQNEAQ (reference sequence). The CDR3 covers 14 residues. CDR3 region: CASSERGTNYGYTF. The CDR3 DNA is TGTGCCAGCAGCGAGCGGGGGACCAACTATGGCTACACCTTC.

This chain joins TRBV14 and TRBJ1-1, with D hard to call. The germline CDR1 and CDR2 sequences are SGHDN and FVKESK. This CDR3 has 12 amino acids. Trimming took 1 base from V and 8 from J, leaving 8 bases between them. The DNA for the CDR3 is TGTGCCAGCAGCCAAGTATCGACAGAAGCTTTCTTT. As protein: CASSQVSTEAFF.

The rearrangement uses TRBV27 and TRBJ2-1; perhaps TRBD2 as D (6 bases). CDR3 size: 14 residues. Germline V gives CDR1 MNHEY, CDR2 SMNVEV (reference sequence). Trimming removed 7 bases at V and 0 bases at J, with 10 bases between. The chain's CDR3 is CASMAGSSYNEQFF. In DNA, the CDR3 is TGTGCCAGCATGGCGGGGAGCTCCTACAATGAGCAGTTCTTC.

DNA of the CDR3: TGTGCCAGCATCACTGCGGCAGGGATGAAACAGCCCCAGCATTTT. It specifies CASITAAGMKQPQHF. The V and J genes are TRBV21-1 and TRBJ1-5; whether TRBD1, the table's D call, matches the DNA was not checked. TRBV21-1 is designated a pseudogene. The CDR3 covers 15 residues.

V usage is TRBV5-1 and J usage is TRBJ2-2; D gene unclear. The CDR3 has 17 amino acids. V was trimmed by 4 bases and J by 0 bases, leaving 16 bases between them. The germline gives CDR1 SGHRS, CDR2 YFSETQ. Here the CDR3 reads CASSALVPGSNTGELFF. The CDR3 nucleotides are TGCGCCAGCAGCGCTCTTGTTCCAGGATCGAACACCGGGGAGCTGTTTTTT.

The DNA of the CDR3 is TGTGCCAGCAGTCAAGAGGGGAACTATGGCTACACCTTC. Protein product: CASSQEGNYGYTF. The V gene is TRBV6-1, the J gene TRBJ1-2, with a tentative D call TRBD1 (5 bases). The germline gives CDR1 MNHNS, CDR2 SASEGT. The CDR3 is made up of 13 amino acids. With 5 bases removed from V and 2 bases from J, the gap between germline ends came to 9 bases.

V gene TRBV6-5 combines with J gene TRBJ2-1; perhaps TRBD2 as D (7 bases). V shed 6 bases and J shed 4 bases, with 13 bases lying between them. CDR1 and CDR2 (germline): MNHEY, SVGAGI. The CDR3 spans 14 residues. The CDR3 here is CASRRGGEYNEQFF. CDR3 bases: TGTGCCAGCAGAAGAGGGGGGGAATACAATGAGCAGTTCTTC.

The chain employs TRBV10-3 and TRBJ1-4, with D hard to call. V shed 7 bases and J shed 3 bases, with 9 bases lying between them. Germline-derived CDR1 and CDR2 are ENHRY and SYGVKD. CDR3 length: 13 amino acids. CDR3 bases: TGTGCCATCACTAAGGGTCCTAATGAAAAACTGTTTTTT. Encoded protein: CAITKGPNEKLFF.

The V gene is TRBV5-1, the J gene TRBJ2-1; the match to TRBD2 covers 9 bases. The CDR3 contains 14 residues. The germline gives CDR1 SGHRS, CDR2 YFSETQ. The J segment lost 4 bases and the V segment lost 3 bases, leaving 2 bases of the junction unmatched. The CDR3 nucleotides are TGCGCCAGCAGCTCGGGACTAGCTTACAATGAGCAGTTCTTC. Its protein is CASSSGLAYNEQFF.

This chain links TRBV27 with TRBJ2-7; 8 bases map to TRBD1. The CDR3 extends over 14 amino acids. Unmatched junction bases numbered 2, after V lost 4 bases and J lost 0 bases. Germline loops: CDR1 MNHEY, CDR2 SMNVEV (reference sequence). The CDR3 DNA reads TGTGCCAGCAGTTCTACAGGGGGCTCCTACGAGCAGTACTTC. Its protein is CASSSTGGSYEQYF.

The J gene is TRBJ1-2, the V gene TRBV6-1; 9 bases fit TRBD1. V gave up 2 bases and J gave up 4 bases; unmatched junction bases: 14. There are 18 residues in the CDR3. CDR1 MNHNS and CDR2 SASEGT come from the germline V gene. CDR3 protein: CASSEIYRRDRATYGYTF. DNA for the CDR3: TGTGCCAGCAGTGAAATCTATCGTCGGGACAGGGCTACCTATGGCTACACCTTC.

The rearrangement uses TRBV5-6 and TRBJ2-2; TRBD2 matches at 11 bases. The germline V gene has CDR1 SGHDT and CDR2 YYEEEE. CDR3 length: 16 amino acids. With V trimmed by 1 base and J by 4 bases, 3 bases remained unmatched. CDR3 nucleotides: TGTGCCAGCAGCTTGCGTAGCGGGGGGGCCACCGGGGAGCTGTTTTTT. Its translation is CASSLRSGGATGELFF.

CDR3 nucleotides: TGCGCCAGCAGCTTGTCGGCCCTACGGTCTAGCGGTGAGACCCAGTACTTC. As protein: CASSLSALRSSGETQYF. This chain uses TRBV5-1 with TRBJ2-5; 7 bases are shared with TRBD2. Germline assignment: CDR1 SGHRS and CDR2 YFSETQ. The CDR3 extends over 17 amino acids. V lost 1 base to trimming and J lost 5 bases; unmatched junction nucleotides: 14.

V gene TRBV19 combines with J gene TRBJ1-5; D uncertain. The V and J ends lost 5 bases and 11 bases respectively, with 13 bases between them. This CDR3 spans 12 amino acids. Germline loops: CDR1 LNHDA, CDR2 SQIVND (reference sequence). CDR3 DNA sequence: TGTGCCAGTAGTCAGCTCGGGTCAACCCAGCATTTT. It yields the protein CASSQLGSTQHF.

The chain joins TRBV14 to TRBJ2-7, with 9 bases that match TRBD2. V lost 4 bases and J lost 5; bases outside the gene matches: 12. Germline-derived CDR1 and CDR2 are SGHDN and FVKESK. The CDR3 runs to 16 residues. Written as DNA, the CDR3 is TGTGCCAGCAGCCCACTTTCGGCGGGGGGGTCTAACGAGCAGTACTTC. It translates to CASSPLSAGGSNEQYF.

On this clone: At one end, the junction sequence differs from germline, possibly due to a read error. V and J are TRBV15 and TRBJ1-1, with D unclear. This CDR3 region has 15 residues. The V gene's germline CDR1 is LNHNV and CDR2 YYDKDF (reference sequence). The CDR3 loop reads CATGRTPTGGTEAFF. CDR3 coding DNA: TGTGCCACCGGCAGGACCCCCACGGGCGGCACTGAAGCTTTCTTT.

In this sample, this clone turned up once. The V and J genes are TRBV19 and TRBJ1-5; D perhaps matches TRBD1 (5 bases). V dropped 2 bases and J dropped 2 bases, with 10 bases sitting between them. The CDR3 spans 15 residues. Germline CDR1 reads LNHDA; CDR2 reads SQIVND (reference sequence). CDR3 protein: CASSIKGLRNQPQHF. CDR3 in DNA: TGTGCCAGTAGTATAAAGGGGCTTCGCAATCAGCCCCAGCATTTT.

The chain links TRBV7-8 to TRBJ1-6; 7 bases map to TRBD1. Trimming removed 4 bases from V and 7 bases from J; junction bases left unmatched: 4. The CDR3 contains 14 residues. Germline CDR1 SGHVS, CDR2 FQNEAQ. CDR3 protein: CASSSGTANSPLHF. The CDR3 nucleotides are TGTGCCAGCAGCTCTGGGACAGCGAATTCACCCCTCCACTTT.